This TCR beta chain derives from a study of shared clonotypes between healthy human individuals. Findings of the study overall: An anticipated effect of sequencing depth on clonotype sharing among donors was recognized. It was observed that 5% to 6% of naive CD4 clonotypes were shared across a handful of donors. The study's rarefaction showed incomplete sorted-subset sequencing despite large depth.

V lost 5 bases and J 2 bases, leaving 17 bases between the germline ends. Germline V gives CDR1 SGHDT, CDR2 YYEEEE. The CDR3 sequence is 15 residues long. Assay: immunoSEQ multiplex PCR; the TCRdb copy retains only in-frame clones and omits some. The sample records some 2.1 million clones, approximately 94% being singletons. As concerns this clone: The antigen is undetermined.

Terminally differentiated effector memory CD45RA+ cells were left out of the naive CD8 fraction, which was CD45RO-negative and positively selected for CCR7. The material sequenced was naive CD8+ T cells sorted from blood. The chain links TRBV5-6 to TRBJ2-7, with D perhaps being TRBD1 or TRBD2 (5 bases each). The source is a man between 18 and 29 years old in good health. CDR3 in DNA: TGTGCCAGCAGGGCCGGGGCAGGCGCTCCCTACGAGCAGTACTTC. It codes for CASRAGAGAPYEQYF.